Listed here are 22 T cell receptor beta chains from one sample, sequenced in a study of cytomegalovirus exposure and HLA in healthy donors. PCR employed 60 Vbeta and 13 Jbeta primers. TCRdb's copy holds only in-frame clones and misses some; the assay was immunoSEQ multiplex PCR. In the table there are about 120,000 clones, over 60% of which are singletons. The specimen was PBMCs. These receptor sequences come from a man under 40 in good health and CMV-seronegative.

This clone was picked up a small number of times. The V and J genes are TRBV2 and TRBJ2-1; D unclear. Germline CDR1 and CDR2: SNHLY and FYNNEI. The CDR3 extends over 14 amino acids. V lost 1 base to trimming and J lost 7 bases, with 11 bases between them. The CDR3 DNA is TGTGCCAGCAGTGAAGATACAATGGCAAATGAGCAGTTCTTC. Translated: CASSEDTMANEQFF. Combining the CDR3 with reference TRBV2 and TRBJ2-1 gives the whole variable domain EPEVTQTPSHQVTQMGQEVILRCVPISNHLYFYWYRQILGQKVEFLVSFYNNEISEKSEIFDDQFSVERPDGSNFTLKIRSTKLEDSAMYFCASSEDTMANEQFFGPGTRLTVL.

The chain uses TRBV11-1 and TRBJ1-3, with 9 nucleotides matching TRBD1. Trimming cost V 2 bases and J 0 bases; bases outside gene matches: 11. The germline V gene has CDR1 SGHAT and CDR2 FQDESV (reference sequence). The CDR3 runs to 19 residues. CDR3 nucleotide sequence: TGTGCCAGCAGCTTACTACCCCCGGGACAGGGTCTCTCTGGAAACACCATATATTTT. It yields the protein CASSLLPPGQGLSGNTIYF.

The sample holds a few counts of this clone. The chain is built from TRBV9 and TRBJ2-7; the match to TRBD1 covers 12 bases. Unmatched junction bases numbered 7, after V lost 0 bases and J lost 6 bases. Germline loops: CDR1 SGDLS, CDR2 YYNGEE. This CDR3 comprises 16 residues. The CDR3: CASSVGAGTGGLEQYF. As DNA, the CDR3 is TGTGCCAGCAGCGTAGGGGCGGGGACAGGGGGCCTCGAGCAGTACTTC.

This sequence joins TRBV7-9 and TRBJ2-7; D may be TRBD1 (6 bases). Germline assignment: CDR1 SEHNR and CDR2 FQNEAQ (reference sequence). The V and J ends lost 3 bases and 5 bases respectively, with 14 bases between them. This CDR3 is 14 amino acids long. The CDR3: CASSLIPGDHEQYF. The CDR3 coding sequence is TGTGCCAGCAGCTTGATTCCAGGGGACCACGAGCAGTACTTC.

The gene calls are TRBV19 and TRBJ2-1, with D perhaps matching TRBD1 (6 bases). This CDR3 is 14 amino acids long. Germline-derived CDR1 and CDR2 are LNHDA and SQIVND (reference sequence). With 6 bases removed from V and 1 base from J, the gap between germline ends came to 10 bases. The CDR3 region has the DNA TGTGCCAGTAGGGCAGGGGTATCCTACAATGAGCAGTTCTTC. Amino acids: CASRAGVSYNEQFF.

The V and J genes are TRBV10-3 and TRBJ2-1; D is perhaps TRBD1 (5 bases). CDR1 ENHRY and CDR2 SYGVKD come from the germline V gene. Trimming left V 7 bases short and J 8 bases short, with 18 bases between. CDR3 size: 14 residues. The CDR3 coding sequence is TGTGCCATCAAGGAAAAAGGGGATTTGGATGAGCAGTTCTTC. Encoded protein: CAIKEKGDLDEQFF.

This clone has just one count. The chain's CDR3 is CASSYYGGNSPLHF. The DNA for the CDR3 is TGTGCCAGCAGTTACTATGGGGGGAATTCACCCCTCCACTTT. The rearrangement uses TRBV6-5 and TRBJ1-6; tentatively, D is TRBD1 (5 bases). Trimming took off 1 base at V and 7 bases at J, with 8 bases between the two ends. This CDR3 is built from 14 residues. Germline V gene lookup returns CDR1 MNHEY and CDR2 SVGAGI.

This chain links TRBV14 with TRBJ1-2; TRBD1 aligns across 10 bases. The CDR3 has 16 residues. The germline CDR1 and CDR2 sequences are SGHDN and FVKESK. Germline trimming cut 5 bases from V and 6 bases from J; bases unmatched to any gene: 12. Here the CDR3 DNA reads TGTGCCAGCAGCTCCCGGGACAGGGGTAGATCGGATGGCTACACCTTC. It encodes CASSSRDRGRSDGYTF.

This clone has just a few counts. The rearrangement uses TRBV19 and TRBJ1-1; TRBD1 agrees at 8 bases. V lost 1 base and J lost 2; bases outside the gene matches: 9. The CDR3 has 17 residues. Germline CDR1 is LNHDA and CDR2 is SQIVND (reference sequence). Here the CDR3 DNA reads TGTGCCAGTAGTATAGTTCTCCGGACAGGGAGAAACACTGAAGCTTTCTTT. Its protein product is CASSIVLRTGRNTEAFF.

J is TRBJ2-3 and V is TRBV9; 10 bases match TRBD2. Per germline, CDR1 SGDLS and CDR2 YYNGEE. This CDR3 is 16 amino acids long. Losses at the gene ends were 0 bases for V and 5 bases for J; bases not matched to a gene: 6. This CDR3 reads CASSVVASGGVDTQYF. The CDR3 DNA reads as TGTGCCAGCAGCGTAGTAGCTAGCGGGGGCGTAGATACGCAGTATTTT.

This clone came up a few times. The chain joins TRBV7-9 to TRBJ2-3; maybe TRBD1 (5 bases). Germline V gene data show CDR1 as SEHNR and CDR2 as FQNEAQ (reference sequence). V was pared by 1 base and J by 6 bases, with 11 bases between. The CDR3 runs to 14 residues. Here the CDR3 reads CASSLDRLGDTQYF. CDR3 nucleotide sequence: TGTGCCAGCAGCTTAGACAGGTTAGGGGATACGCAGTATTTT.

This chain connects TRBV7-9 to TRBJ1-1; the D gene is possibly TRBD1 (6 bases). Germline CDR1 reads SEHNR; CDR2 reads FQNEAQ (reference sequence). V was clipped by 5 bases and J by 8 bases, with 15 bases between them. This CDR3 is built from 13 residues. The CDR3 bases are TGTGCCAGCAGCCTTCGAGACAGGCTCGAAGCTTTCTTT. Its protein product is CASSLRDRLEAFF.

The chain uses TRBV5-4 and TRBJ2-3; 13 bases agree with TRBD2. The CDR3 has 16 residues. Germline CDR1 and CDR2: SGHNT and YYREEE (reference sequence). Unmatched junction bases numbered 6, after V lost 2 bases and J lost 6 bases. The CDR3 DNA reads as TGTGCCAGCAGCTTCCCTGGACTAGCGGGGGAGGATACGCAGTATTTT. The encoded protein is CASSFPGLAGEDTQYF. Drawing the rest from reference TRBV5-4 and TRBJ2-3, the complete variable domain is ETGVTQSPTHLIKTRGQQVTLRCSSQSGHNTVSWYQQALGQGPQFIFQYYREEENGRGNFPPRFSGLQFPNYSSELNVNALELDDSALYLCASSFPGLAGEDTQYFGPGTRLTVL.

The chain joins TRBV28 to TRBJ2-7; 7 bases map to TRBD2. CDR3 length: 13 residues. Per the germline V gene, CDR1 is MDHEN and CDR2 is SYDVKM. J lost 5 bases, V lost 8 bases, and 9 bases had no gene match. This chain's CDR3 is CASSTSGLDEQYF. In nucleotides, the CDR3 is TGTGCCAGCTCCACATCCGGACTAGACGAGCAGTACTTC.

CDR3 loop: CASSYSYNEQFF. For the CDR3, the DNA is TGTGCCAGTAGTTACAGTTACAATGAGCAGTTCTTC. This sequence joins TRBV19 and TRBJ2-1; D call uncertain. The CDR3 has 12 amino acids. Germline V lookup: CDR1 LNHDA, CDR2 SQIVND (reference sequence). Trimming removed 5 bases from V and 4 bases from J, with 6 bases in between.

The chain is built from TRBV15 and TRBJ2-5; 10 nucleotides agree with TRBD1. CDR3 length: 19 residues. Looked up from germline, CDR1 is LNHNV and CDR2 is YYDKDF (reference sequence). With V trimmed by 0 bases and J by 5 bases, 15 bases remained unmatched. This CDR3 reads CATSRDYPTGGASIETQYF. In DNA, the CDR3 is TGTGCCACCAGCAGAGATTACCCGACAGGGGGCGCTTCGATTGAGACCCAGTACTTC.

V usage is TRBV28 and J usage is TRBJ2-7; 7 bases agree with TRBD1. The length of the CDR3 is 15 residues. Germline V lookup: CDR1 MDHEN, CDR2 SYDVKM. V shed 7 bases and J 3 bases; nucleotides not matched to a gene: 12. The CDR3 DNA follows: TGTGCCAGCATCCTAACGGGACAGCCATACTACGAGCAGTACTTC. This gives the protein CASILTGQPYYEQYF.

This clone was detected only a few times. J is TRBJ2-1 and V is TRBV6-5, with D possibly matching TRBD1 (5 bases). Germline CDR1 MNHEY, CDR2 SVGAGI. This CDR3 is 14 amino acids long. V was pared by 6 bases and J by 3 bases, with 12 bases between. CDR3 sequence: CASRLGPLYNEQFF. Here the CDR3 DNA reads TGTGCCAGCAGGTTGGGGCCTCTCTACAATGAGCAGTTCTTC.

This clone was recorded only once. V gene TRBV7-9 combines with J gene TRBJ2-1, with D tentatively TRBD2 (6 bases). Germline loops: CDR1 SEHNR, CDR2 FQNEAQ (reference sequence). CDR3 size: 16 residues. Trimming removed 5 bases at V and 2 bases at J, with 16 bases between. CDR3 in DNA: TGTGCCAGCAGCCCGCGGGGTAGCCAAGCCTACAATGAGCAGTTCTTC. It yields the protein CASSPRGSQAYNEQFF.

V gene TRBV4-2 combines with J gene TRBJ1-1; D is unclear. The germline V gene encodes CDR1 LGHNA and CDR2 YNFKEQ. Deletions cut 6 bases from V and 2 bases from J, with 7 bases between. The CDR3 is made up of 12 amino acids. The DNA of the CDR3 is TGTGCCAGCAGATGGAGCAACACTGAAGCTTTCTTT. This translates into CASRWSNTEAFF.

The chain carries TRBV6-5 and TRBJ1-1, with a possible D match to TRBD1 (5 bases). V dropped 6 bases and J dropped 6 bases, with 11 bases sitting between them. The CDR3 loop spans 12 amino acids. Germline V gene sequence: CDR1 MNHEY, CDR2 SVGAGI. CDR3 sequence: CASRRQGSEAFF. The DNA of the CDR3 is TGTGCCAGCAGGCGTCAGGGTTCTGAAGCTTTCTTT.

CDR3 DNA sequence: TGTGCCAGCAGCGCGGGAGGCAGCACAGATACGCAGTATTTT. Its translation is CASSAGGSTDTQYF. The V and J genes are TRBV9 and TRBJ2-3; TRBD2 matches 7 bases. J was trimmed by 0 bases and V by 3 bases; bases with no gene match: 1. The CDR3 spans 14 residues. Germline V lookup: CDR1 SGDLS, CDR2 YYNGEE.